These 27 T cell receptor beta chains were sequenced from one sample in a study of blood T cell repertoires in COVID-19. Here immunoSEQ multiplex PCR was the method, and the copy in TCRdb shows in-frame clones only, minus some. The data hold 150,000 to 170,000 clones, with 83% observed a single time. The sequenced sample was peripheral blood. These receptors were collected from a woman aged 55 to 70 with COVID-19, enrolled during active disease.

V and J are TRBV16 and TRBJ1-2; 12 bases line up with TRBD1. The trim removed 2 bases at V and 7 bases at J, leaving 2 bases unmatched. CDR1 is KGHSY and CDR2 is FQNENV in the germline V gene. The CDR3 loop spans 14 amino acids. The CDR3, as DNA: TGTGCCAGCAGCCAAGGGACAGGGGGCGGTGGCTACACCTTC. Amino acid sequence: CASSQGTGGGGYTF.

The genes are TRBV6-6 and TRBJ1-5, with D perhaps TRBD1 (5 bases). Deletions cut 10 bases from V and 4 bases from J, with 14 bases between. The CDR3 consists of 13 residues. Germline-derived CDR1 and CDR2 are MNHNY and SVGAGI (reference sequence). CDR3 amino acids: CATTTRGNQPQHF. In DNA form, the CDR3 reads TGTGCCACCACTACCCGGGGGAATCAGCCCCAGCATTTT.

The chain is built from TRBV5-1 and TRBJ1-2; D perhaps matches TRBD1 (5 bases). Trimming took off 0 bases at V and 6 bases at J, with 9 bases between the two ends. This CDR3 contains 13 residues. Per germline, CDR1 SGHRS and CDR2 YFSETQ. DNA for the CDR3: TGCGCCAGCAGCTTGGCGAAACAGGATGGCTACACCTTC. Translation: CASSLAKQDGYTF.

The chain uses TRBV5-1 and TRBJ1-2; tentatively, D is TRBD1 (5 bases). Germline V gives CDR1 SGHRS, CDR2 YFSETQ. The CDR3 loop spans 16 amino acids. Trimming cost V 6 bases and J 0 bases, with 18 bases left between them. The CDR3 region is CASTPGHSSPNYGYTF. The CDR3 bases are TGCGCCAGCACCCCCGGACATTCCTCCCCTAACTATGGCTACACCTTC.

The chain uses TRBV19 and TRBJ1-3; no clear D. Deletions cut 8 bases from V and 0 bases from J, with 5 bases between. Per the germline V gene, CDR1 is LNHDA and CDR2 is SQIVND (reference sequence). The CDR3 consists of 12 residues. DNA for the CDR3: TGTGCCAGTCTGAGCTCTGGAAACACCATATATTTT. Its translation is CASLSSGNTIYF.

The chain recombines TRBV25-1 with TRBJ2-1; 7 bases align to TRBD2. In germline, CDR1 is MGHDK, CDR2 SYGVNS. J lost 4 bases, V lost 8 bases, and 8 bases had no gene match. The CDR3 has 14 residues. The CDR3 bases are TGTGCCAGCGGGGAAGCGGGAAGATACAATGAGCAGTTCTTC. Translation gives CASGEAGRYNEQFF.

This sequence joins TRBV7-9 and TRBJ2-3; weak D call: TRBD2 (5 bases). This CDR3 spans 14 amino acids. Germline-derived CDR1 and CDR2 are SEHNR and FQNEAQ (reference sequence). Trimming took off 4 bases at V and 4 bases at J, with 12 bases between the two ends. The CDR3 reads CASSSLGGADTQYF. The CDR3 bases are TGTGCCAGCAGCTCCTTAGGAGGAGCAGATACGCAGTATTTT.

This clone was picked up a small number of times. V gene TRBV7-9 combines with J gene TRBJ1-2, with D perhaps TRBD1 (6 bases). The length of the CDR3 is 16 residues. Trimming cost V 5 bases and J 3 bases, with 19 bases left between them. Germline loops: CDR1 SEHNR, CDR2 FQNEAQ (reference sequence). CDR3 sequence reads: CASSPAGQFPYYGYTF. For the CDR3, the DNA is TGTGCCAGCAGCCCAGCCGGACAGTTTCCCTACTATGGCTACACCTTC.

The CDR3 reads CASSLVGRGDTNGYTF. DNA of the CDR3: TGTGCCAGCAGCTTAGTGGGCAGGGGGGACACAAATGGCTACACCTTC. The chain joins TRBV7-3 to TRBJ1-2; 7 bases line up with TRBD1. CDR1 is SGHTA and CDR2 is FQGTGA in the germline V gene. This CDR3 spans 16 amino acids. V dropped 2 bases and J dropped 6; count of bases not matched to a gene: 12.

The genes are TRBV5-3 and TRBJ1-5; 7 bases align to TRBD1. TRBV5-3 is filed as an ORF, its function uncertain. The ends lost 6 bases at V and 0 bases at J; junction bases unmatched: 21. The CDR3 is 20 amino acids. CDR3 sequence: CARINTRWAGGQNSNQPQHF. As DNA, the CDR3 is TGTGCCAGAATCAATACTAGGTGGGCAGGGGGGCAAAATAGCAATCAGCCCCAGCATTTT.

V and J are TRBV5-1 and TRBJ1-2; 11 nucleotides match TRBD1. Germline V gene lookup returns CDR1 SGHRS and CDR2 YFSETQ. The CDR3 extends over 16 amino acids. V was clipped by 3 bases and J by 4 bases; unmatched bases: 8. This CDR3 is CASSSMDRGHSYGYTF. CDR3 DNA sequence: TGCGCCAGCAGCTCGATGGACAGGGGGCATAGCTATGGCTACACCTTC.

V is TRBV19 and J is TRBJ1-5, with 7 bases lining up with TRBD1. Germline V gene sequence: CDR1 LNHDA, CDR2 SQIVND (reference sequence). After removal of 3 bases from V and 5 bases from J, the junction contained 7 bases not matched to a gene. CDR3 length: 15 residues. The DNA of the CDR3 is TGTGCCAGTAGTATTCTCAGGGGGTCCGATCAGCCCCAGCATTTT. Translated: CASSILRGSDQPQHF.

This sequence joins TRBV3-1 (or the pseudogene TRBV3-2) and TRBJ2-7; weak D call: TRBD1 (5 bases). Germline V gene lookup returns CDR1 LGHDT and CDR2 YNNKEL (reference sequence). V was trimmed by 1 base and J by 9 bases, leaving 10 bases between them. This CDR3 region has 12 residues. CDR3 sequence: CASSQANRMQYF. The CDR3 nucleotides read TGTGCCAGCAGCCAAGCAAACAGGATGCAGTACTTC.

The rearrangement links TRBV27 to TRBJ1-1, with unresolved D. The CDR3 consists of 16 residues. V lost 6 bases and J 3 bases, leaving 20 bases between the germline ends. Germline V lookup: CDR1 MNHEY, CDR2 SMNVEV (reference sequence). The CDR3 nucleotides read TGTGCCAGCAGCCTTGAGACAACCATGAGATACACTGAAGCTTTCTTT. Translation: CASSLETTMRYTEAFF.

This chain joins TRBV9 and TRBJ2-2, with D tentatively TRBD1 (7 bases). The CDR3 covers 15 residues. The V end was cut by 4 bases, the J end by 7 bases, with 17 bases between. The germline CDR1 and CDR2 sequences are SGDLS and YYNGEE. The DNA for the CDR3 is TGTGCCAGCAGCCCTCTGACAGGGAGGATCGGGGAGCTGTTTTTT. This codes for CASSPLTGRIGELFF.

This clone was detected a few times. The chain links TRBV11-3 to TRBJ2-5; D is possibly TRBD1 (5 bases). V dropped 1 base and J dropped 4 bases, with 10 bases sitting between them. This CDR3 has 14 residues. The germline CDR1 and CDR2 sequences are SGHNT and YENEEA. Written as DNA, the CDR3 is TGTGCCAGCAGCTTAGGACAGAACTTAGAGACCCAGTACTTC. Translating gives CASSLGQNLETQYF.

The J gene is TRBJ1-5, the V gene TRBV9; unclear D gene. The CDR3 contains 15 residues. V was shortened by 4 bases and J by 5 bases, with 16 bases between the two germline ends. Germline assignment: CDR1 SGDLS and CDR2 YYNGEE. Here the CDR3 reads CASSPSGQEDQPQHF. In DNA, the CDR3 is TGTGCCAGCAGCCCGAGCGGGCAGGAGGATCAGCCCCAGCATTTT.

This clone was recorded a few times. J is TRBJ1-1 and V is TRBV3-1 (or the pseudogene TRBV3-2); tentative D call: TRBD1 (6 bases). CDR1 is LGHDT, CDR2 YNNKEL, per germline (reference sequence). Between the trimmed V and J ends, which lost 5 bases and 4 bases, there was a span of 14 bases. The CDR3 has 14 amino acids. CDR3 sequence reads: CASSTRDMGTEAFF. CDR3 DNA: TGTGCCAGCAGCACTCGGGACATGGGCACTGAAGCTTTCTTT.

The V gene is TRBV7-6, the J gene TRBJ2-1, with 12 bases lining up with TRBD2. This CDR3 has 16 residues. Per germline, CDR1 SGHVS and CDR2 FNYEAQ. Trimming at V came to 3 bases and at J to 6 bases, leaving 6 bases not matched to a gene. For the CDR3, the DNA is TGTGCCAGCAGCTTGACTAGCGGGAGTATAGGCAATGAGCAGTTCTTC. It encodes CASSLTSGSIGNEQFF.

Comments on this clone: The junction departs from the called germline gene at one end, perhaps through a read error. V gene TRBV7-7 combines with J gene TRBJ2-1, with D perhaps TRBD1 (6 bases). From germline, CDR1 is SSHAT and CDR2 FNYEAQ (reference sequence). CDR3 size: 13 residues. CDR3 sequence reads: CASSPDRNNEQFF. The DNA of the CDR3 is TGTGCTAGCAGTCCCGACAGGAACAATGAGCAGTTCTTC.

DNA for the CDR3: TGTGCCAGCTCACCACCGGGGCTGGGGACTGAAGCTTTCTTT. This gives the protein CASSPPGLGTEAFF. The chain is built from TRBV18 and TRBJ1-1; possible D gene TRBD1, 5 bases. Germline CDR1 KGHSH, CDR2 LQKENI. This CDR3 has 14 amino acids. V was shortened by 0 bases and J by 5 bases, with 10 bases between the two germline ends.

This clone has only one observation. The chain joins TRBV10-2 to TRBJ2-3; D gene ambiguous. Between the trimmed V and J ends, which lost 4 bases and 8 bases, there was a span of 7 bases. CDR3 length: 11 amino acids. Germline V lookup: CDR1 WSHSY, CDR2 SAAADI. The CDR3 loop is CASSAAGTQYF. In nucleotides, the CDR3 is TGCGCCAGCAGTGCGGCAGGTACGCAGTATTTT.

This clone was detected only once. The CDR3 DNA reads TGCGCCACGTCGGGTGGAGAGGGACTAGCGGGGGACCAGACCCAGTACTTC. This encodes CATSGGEGLAGDQTQYF. The rearrangement joins TRBV4-1 to TRBJ2-5; 14 nucleotides agree with TRBD2. Per germline, CDR1 MGHRA and CDR2 YSYEKL. The trim removed 10 bases at V and 6 bases at J, leaving 16 bases unmatched. CDR3 length equals 17 residues.

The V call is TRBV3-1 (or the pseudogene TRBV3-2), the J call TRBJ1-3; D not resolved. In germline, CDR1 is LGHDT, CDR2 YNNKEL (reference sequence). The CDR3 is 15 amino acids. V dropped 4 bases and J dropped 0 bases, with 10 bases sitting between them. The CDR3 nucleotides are TGTGCCAGCAGCCCTGAGCCTCTCTCTGGAAACACCATATATTTT. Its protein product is CASSPEPLSGNTIYF.

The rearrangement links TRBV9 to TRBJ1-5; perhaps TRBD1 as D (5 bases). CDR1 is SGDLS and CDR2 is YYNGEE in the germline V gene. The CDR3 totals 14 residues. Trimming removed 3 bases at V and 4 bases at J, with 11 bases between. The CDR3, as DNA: TGTGCCAGCAGCGCTGACAGTTTGAATCAGCCCCAGCATTTT. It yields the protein CASSADSLNQPQHF.

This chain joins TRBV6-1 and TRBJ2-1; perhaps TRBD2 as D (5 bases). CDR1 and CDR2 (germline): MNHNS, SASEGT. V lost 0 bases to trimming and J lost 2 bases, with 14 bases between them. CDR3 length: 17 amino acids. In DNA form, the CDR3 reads TGTGCCAGCAGTGAAGCTCATTTGGCTAGCACCTACAATGAGCAGTTCTTC. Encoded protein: CASSEAHLASTYNEQFF.

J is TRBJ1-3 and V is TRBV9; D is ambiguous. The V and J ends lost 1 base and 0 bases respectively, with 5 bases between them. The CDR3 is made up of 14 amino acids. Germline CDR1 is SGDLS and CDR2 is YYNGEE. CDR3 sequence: CASSVSVSGNTIYF. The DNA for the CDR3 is TGTGCCAGCAGCGTATCGGTCTCTGGAAACACCATATATTTT. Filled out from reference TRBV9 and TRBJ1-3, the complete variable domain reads DSGVTQTPKHLITATGQRVTLRCSPRSGDLSVYWYQQSLDQGLQFLIQYYNGEERAKGNILERFSAQQFPDLHSELNLSSLELGDSALYFCASSVSVSGNTIYFGEGSWLTVV.